The T cell receptor (beta chain) described here comes from a study of blood T cell repertoires in COVID-19. Study information: Specimens from acute and convalescent COVID-19 originated in the United States, Italy and Spain. PBMCs, B-cell-depleted T cells, or T cells were the source of the cDNA or gDNA that made up the material.

The V gene's germline CDR1 is GTSNPN and CDR2 SVGIG (reference sequence). The V gene lost 3 bases and the J gene lost 6 bases, with 12 bases spanning the gap. This CDR3 region has 13 residues. Original methodology: Reference gene primer amplification yielded estimated nucleated cell counts. Some clones are missing from TCRdb's copy, which holds only in-frame ones; the method was immunoSEQ multiplex PCR. D and trimming were read from the DNA, whereas the V and J calls and clone size are those reported in that table. The sample lists 120,000 to 150,000 clones; 70% to 90% were seen once. The sequence derives from an older woman with acute or convalescent COVID-19. Material: peripheral blood. This sequence joins TRBV30 and TRBJ1-5; D call uncertain. CDR3 DNA: TGTGCCTGGAGCGACAAGAACGGTCAGCCCCAGCATTTT. Its protein product is CAWSDKNGQPQHF.